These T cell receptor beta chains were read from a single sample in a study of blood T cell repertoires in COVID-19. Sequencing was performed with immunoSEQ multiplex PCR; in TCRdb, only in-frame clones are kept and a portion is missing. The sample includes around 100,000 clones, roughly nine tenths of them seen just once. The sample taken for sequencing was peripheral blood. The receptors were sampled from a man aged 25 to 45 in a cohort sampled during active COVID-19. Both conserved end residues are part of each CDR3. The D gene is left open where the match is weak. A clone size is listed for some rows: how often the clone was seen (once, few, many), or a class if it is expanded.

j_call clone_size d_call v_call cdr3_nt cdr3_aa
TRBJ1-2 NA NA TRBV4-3 TGCGCCAGCAGCCAAGATCTAGTAGGCAGTCACTATGGCTACACCTTC CASSQDLVGSHYGYTF
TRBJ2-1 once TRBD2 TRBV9 TGTGCCAGCAGCATCGGACTAGCGGGGTTTACCTACAATGAGCAGTTCTTC CASSIGLAGFTYNEQFF
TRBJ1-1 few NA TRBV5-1 TGCGCCAGCGAGCGGGGCTCGGGCACTGAAGCTTTCTTT CASERGSGTEAFF
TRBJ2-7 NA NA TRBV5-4 TGTGCCAGCAGCTTGTGGCCAACTACCTACGAGCAGTACTTC CASSLWPTTYEQYF
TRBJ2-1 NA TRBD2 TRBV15 TGTGCCACCAGCAGACTAGCGGGGTCCAACAATGAGCAGTTCTTC CATSRLAGSNNEQFF
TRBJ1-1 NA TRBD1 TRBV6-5 TGTGCCAGCAGTTACTCCGACAGGGCGAACACTGAAGCTTTCTTT CASSYSDRANTEAFF
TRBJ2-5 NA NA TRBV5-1 TGCGCCAGCAGCCCGACAGGTCTGCAGACCCAGTACTTC CASSPTGLQTQYF
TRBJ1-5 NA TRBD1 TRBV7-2 TGTGCCAGCAGCCGACAGGGGAATCAGCCCCAGCATTTT CASSRQGNQPQHF
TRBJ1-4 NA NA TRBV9 TGTGCCAGCAGCGTAGACCCGGGAGGAAAACTGTTTTTT CASSVDPGGKLFF
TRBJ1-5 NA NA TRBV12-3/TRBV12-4 TGTGCCAGCAGTCCCCAGGGAGGCCAGCCCCAGCATTTT CASSPQGGQPQHF
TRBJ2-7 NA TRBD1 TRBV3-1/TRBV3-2 TGTGCCAGCAGCCAAGACGACAGGGTCGACGAGCAGTACTTC CASSQDDRVDEQYF
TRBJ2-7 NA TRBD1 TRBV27 TGTGCCAGCAGTTTTACAGGGGGCTACGAGCAGTACTTC CASSFTGGYEQYF
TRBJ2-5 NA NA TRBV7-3 TGTGCCAGCAGCCCCATCCAGGGTAACCAAGAGACCCAGTACTTC CASSPIQGNQETQYF
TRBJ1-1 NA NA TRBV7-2 TGTGCCAGCAGCTTATTCGGCGGCAGTGAAGCTTTCTTT CASSLFGGSEAFF
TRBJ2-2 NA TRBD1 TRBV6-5 TGTGCCAGCAGTTACTCCAGGACAGGCCCGGCCGGGGAGCTGTTTTTT CASSYSRTGPAGELFF
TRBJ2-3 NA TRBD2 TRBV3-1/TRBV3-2 TGTGCCAGCAGCTCCCGGACTAGCGTTGCAGATACGCAGTATTTT CASSSRTSVADTQYF
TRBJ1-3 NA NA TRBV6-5 TGTGCCAGCAGGCAGTACCCTGGAAACACCATATATTTT CASRQYPGNTIYF
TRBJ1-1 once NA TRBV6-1 TGTGCCAGCAGTCAAGCCGTCTACACTGAAGCTTTCTTT CASSQAVYTEAFF
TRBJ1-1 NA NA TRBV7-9 TGTGCCAGCAGCTGGGAGGTGGTCACTGAAGCTTTCTTT CASSWEVVTEAFF
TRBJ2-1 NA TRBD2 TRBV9 TGTGCCAGCAACTCCGGGGGGGCTGAGCAGTTCTTC CASNSGGAEQFF
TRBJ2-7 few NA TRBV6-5 TGTGCCAGCAGTTACGGGCCGAACTCCTACGAGCAGTACTTC CASSYGPNSYEQYF
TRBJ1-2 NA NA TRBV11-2 TGTGCCAGCAGCTTGGGGCTCTATGGCTACACCTTC CASSLGLYGYTF
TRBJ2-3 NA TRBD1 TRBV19 TGTGCCAGTAGTGGAAGGGACAGGGGGCGCGTTAAAGATACGCAGTATTTT CASSGRDRGRVKDTQYF
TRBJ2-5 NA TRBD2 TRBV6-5 TGTGCCAGCAGAACTAGCGGGGGGGCCTGGGAGACCCAGTACTTC CASRTSGGAWETQYF
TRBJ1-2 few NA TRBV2 TGTGCCAGCAAGATGGAGGTAAATGGCTACACCTTC CASKMEVNGYTF
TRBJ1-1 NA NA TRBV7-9 TGTGCCAGCAGCTGGAGCAACACTGAAGCTTTCTTT CASSWSNTEAFF
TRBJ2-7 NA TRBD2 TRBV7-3 TGTGCCAGCAGCTTATACCGGGGGGGCCCTTACGAGCAGTACTTC CASSLYRGGPYEQYF
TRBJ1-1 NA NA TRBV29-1 TGCAGCGTTGAGCGGGGGCCCGGAGCCGAAGCTTTCTTT CSVERGPGAEAFF
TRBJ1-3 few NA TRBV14 TGTGCCAGGGGACTAGGGGCGCCGGGAAACACCATATATTTT CARGLGAPGNTIYF
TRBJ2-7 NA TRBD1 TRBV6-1 TGTGCCAGCAGTGAAGGACAGGGTGTGTACTACGAGCAGTACTTC CASSEGQGVYYEQYF
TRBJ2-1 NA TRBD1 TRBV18 TGTGCCAGCTCACCACCCAGAGGTAGCCAGGGGGCCCACAATGAGCAGTTCTTC CASSPPRGSQGAHNEQFF
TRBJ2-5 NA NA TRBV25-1 TGTGCCAGCGAGGGGAGGAAGAAGGTCCAGTACTTC CASEGRKKVQYF
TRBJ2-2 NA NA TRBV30 TGTGCCTGGAGTAACTCATGGACCGGGGAGCTGTTTTTT CAWSNSWTGELFF
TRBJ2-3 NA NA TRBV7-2 TGTGCCAGCAGCTATCGGACAGATACGCAGTATTTT CASSYRTDTQYF
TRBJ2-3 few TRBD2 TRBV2 TGTGCCAGCAGTCTAGCGGGACAAACAGATACGCAGTATTTT CASSLAGQTDTQYF
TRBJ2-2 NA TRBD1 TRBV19 TGTGCCAGTAGTATCTCCCGGGACAGTCTGAACACCGGGGAGCTGTTTTTT CASSISRDSLNTGELFF
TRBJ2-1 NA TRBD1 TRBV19 TGTGCCAGTAGTATTAGGGGACAGGGTAACAATGAGCAGTTCTTC CASSIRGQGNNEQFF
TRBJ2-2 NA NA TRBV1 TGCACCAGCAGCCAATGGGGGGGCAGCACCGGGGAGCTGTTTTTT CTSSQWGGSTGELFF
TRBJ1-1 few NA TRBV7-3 TGTGCCAGCAGTCTCGGGTGGAACACTGAAGCTTTCTTT CASSLGWNTEAFF
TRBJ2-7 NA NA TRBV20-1 TGCAGTGCTACCGGCTCCTACGAGCAGTACTTC CSATGSYEQYF
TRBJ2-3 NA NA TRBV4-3 TGCGCCAGCAGCCAAGATAACTCAGATACGCAGTATTTT CASSQDNSDTQYF
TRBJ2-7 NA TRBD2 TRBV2 TGTGCCAGCAGCGAGAGGCAGACTAGCGGGGGGGCCGAGCAGTACTTC CASSERQTSGGAEQYF
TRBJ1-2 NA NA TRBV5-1 TGCGCCAGCAGCTTGGCGACAGGATACTATGGCTACACCTTC CASSLATGYYGYTF
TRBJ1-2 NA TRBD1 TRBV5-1 TGCGCCAGCAGCGAACAGGGGGCCTATGGCTACACCTTC CASSEQGAYGYTF
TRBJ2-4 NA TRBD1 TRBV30 TGTGCCTGGACCCCAGACAGGGCCAAAAGGAACATTCAGTACTTC CAWTPDRAKRNIQYF
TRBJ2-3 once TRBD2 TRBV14 TGTGCCAGCAGCCAAGGCACTAGCGGGGGGGCCACGCAGTATTTT CASSQGTSGGATQYF
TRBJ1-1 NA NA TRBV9 TGTGCCAGCAGCATTGCAGAACGAAACACTGAAGCTTTCTTT CASSIAERNTEAFF
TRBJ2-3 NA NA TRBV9 TGTGCCAGCAGCGCCCGACAGGGACTCGGGGGCACAGATACGCAGTATTTT CASSARQGLGGTDTQYF
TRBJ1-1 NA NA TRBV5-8 TGTGCCAGCAGCTTGGCACAGGGATCCGAGTCGGACACTGAAGCTTTCTTT CASSLAQGSESDTEAFF
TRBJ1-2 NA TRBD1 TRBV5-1 TGCGCCAGCAGCTTGGTGGAGGGGGCGACTTATCCCTATGGCTACACCTTC CASSLVEGATYPYGYTF
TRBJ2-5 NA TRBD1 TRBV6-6 TGTGCCAGCAGGCCCCGGACAGGGGGCGGGGAGACCCAGTACTTC CASRPRTGGGETQYF
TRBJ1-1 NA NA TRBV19 TGTGCCAGTAGTATAGGACTCCAGGGGACCTCGAAGGAAACTGAAGCTTTCTTT CASSIGLQGTSKETEAFF
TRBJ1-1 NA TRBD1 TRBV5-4 TGTGCCAGCAGCCTAGGACAGGGCCTTGAAGCTTTCTTT CASSLGQGLEAFF
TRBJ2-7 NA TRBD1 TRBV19 TGTGCCAGTAGTATCGTGGACAGGGCCTACGAGCAGTACTTC CASSIVDRAYEQYF
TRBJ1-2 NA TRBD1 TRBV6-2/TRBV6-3 TGTGCCAGCAGTTACCCGGGACAGGGTAACTATGGCTACACCTTC CASSYPGQGNYGYTF
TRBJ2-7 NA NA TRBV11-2 TGTGCCAGCAGCTTAGCCCCCGGCGAGCAGTACTTC CASSLAPGEQYF